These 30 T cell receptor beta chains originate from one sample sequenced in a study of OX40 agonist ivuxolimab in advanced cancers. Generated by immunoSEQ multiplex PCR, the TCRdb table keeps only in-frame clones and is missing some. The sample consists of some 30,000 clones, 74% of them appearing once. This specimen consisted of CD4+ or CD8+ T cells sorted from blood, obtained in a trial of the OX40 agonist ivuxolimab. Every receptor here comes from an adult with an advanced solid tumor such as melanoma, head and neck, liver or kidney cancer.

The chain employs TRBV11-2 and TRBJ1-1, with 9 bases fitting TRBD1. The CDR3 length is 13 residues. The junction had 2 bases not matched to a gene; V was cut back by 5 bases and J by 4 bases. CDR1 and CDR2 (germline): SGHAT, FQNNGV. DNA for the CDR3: TGTGCCAGCAGCATGGGACAGGGCACTGAAGCTTTCTTT. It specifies CASSMGQGTEAFF.

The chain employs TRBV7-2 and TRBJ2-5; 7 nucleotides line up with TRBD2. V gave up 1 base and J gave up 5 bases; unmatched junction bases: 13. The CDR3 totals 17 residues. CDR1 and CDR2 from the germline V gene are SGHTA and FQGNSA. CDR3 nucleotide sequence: TGTGCCAGCAGCTTAGGCCCAGCGGGGAGGTTTGGGGAGACCCAGTACTTC. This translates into CASSLGPAGRFGETQYF.

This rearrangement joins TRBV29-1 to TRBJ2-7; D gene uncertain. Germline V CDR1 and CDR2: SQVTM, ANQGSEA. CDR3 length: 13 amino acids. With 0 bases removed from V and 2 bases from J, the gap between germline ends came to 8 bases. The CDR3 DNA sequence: TGCAGCGTTGAAGACCCAGCCACCTACGAGCAGTACGTC. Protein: CSVEDPATYEQYV.

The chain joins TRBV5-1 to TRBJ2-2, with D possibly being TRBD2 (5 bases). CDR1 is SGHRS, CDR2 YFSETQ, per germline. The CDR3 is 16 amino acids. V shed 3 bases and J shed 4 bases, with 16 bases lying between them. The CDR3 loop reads CASSSTAVSFTGELFF. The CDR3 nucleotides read TGCGCCAGCAGCTCCACAGCGGTTTCCTTCACCGGGGAGCTGTTTTTT.

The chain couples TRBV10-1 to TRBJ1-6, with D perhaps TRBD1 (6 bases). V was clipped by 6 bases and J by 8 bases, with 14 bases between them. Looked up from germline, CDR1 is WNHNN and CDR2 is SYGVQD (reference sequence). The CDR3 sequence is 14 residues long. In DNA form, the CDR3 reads TGCGCCAGCAGCGAGCAGGGGACGGATTCACCCCTCCACTTT. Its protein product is CASSEQGTDSPLHF.

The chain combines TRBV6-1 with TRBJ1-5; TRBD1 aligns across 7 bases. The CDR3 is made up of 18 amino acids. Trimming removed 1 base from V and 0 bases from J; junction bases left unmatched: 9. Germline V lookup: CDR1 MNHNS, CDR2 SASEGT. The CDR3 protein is CASSEEGGAYYSNQPQHF. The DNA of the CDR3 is TGTGCCAGCAGTGAAGAAGGGGGCGCCTACTATAGCAATCAGCCCCAGCATTTT.

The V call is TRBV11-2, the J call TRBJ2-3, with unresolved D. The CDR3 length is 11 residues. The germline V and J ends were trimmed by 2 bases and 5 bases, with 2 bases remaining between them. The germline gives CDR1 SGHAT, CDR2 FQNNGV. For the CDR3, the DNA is TGTGCCAGCAGCTTAAGAGATACGCAGTATTTT. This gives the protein CASSLRDTQYF.

The DNA of the CDR3 is TGCAGTGCTACCTTGGGTAATGGCTACACCTTC. As protein: CSATLGNGYTF. This chain links TRBV20-1 with TRBJ1-2; D not certain. Germline values: CDR1 DFQATT, CDR2 SNEGSKA (reference sequence). V was pared by 4 bases and J by 6 bases, with 9 bases between. CDR3 length: 11 amino acids.

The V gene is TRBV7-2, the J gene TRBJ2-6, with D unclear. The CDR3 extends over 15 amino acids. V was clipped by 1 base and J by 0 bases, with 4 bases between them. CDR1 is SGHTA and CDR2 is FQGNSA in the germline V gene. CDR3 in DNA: TGTGCCAGCAGCTTAGTGAGCTCTGGGGCCAACGTCCTGACTTTC. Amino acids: CASSLVSSGANVLTF.

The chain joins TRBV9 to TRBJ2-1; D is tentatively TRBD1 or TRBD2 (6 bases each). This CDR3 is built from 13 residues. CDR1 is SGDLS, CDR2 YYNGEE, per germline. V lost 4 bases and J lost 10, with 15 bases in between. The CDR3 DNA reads TGTGCCAGCAGCTCCAAGGGGGGCGGAGAGCAGTTCTTC. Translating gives CASSSKGGGEQFF.

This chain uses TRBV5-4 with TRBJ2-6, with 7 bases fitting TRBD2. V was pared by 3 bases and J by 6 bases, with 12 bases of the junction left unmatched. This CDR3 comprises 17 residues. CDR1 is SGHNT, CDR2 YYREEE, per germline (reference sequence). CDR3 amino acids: CASSSAQRGLEANVLTF. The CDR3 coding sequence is TGTGCCAGCAGCTCAGCTCAGCGGGGCCTAGAGGCCAACGTCCTGACTTTC.

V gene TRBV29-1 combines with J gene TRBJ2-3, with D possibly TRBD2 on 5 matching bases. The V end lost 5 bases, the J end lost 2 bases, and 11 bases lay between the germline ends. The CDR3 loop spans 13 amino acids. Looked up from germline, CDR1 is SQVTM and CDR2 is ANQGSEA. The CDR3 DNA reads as TGCAGCGTTTCTGCGGGCAACACAGATACGCAGTATTTT. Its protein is CSVSAGNTDTQYF.

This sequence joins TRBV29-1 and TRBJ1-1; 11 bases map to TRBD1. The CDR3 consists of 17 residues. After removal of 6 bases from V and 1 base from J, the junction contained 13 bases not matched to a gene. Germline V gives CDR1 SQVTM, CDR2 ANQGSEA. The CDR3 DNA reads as TGCAGCGTGATAACCCTTCGGACAGGGGGCCGGAACACTGAAGCTTTCTTT. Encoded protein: CSVITLRTGGRNTEAFF.

The CDR3 sequence is CASAGTGNRYTF. The CDR3 bases are TGTGCCAGCGCCGGGACAGGGAACCGCTACACCTTC. V gene TRBV6-1 combines with J gene TRBJ1-2; 9 bases agree with TRBD1. The CDR3 is made up of 12 amino acids. Germline CDR1 reads MNHNS; CDR2 reads SASEGT. V was pared by 8 bases and J by 9 bases, with 7 bases of the junction left unmatched.

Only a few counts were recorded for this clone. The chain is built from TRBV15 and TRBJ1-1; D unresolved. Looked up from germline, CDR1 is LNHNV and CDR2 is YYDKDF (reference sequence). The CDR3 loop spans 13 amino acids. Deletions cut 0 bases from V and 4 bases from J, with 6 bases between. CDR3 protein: CATSRDWVTEAFF. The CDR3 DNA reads TGTGCCACCAGCAGAGATTGGGTCACTGAAGCTTTCTTT.

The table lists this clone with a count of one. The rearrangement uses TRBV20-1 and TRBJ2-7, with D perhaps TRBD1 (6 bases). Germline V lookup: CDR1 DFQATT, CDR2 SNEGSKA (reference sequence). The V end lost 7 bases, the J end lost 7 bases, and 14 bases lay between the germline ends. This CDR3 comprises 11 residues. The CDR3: CSVDRSGEQYV. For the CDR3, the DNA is TGCAGTGTTGACAGGTCTGGGGAGCAGTACGTC.

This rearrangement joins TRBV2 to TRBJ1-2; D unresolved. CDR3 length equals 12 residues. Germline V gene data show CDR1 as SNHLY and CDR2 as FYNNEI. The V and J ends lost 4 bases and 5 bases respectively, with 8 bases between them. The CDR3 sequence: CASSVGGYGYTF. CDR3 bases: TGTGCCAGCAGTGTGGGAGGTTATGGCTACACCTTC. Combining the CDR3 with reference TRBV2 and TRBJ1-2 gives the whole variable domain EPEVTQTPSHQVTQMGQEVILRCVPISNHLYFYWYRQILGQKVEFLVSFYNNEISEKSEIFDDQFSVERPDGSNFTLKIRSTKLEDSAMYFCASSVGGYGYTFGSGTRLTVV.

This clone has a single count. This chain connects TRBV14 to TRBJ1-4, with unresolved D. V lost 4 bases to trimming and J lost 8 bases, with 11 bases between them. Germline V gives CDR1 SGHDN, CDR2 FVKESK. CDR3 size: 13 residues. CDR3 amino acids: CASSLIGSEKLFF. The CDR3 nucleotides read TGTGCCAGCAGCCTTATAGGATCCGAAAAACTGTTTTTT.

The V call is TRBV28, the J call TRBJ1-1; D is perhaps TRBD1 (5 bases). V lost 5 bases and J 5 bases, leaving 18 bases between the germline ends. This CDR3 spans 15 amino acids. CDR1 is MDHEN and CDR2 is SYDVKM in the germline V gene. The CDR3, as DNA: TGTGCCAGCAGTATCCCCGGGGGAGGATGGACTGAAGCTTTCTTT. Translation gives CASSIPGGGWTEAFF. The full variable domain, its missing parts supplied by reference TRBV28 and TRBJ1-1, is DVKVTQSSRYLVKRTGEKVFLECVQDMDHENMFWYRQDPGLGLRLIYFSYDVKMKEKGDIPEGYSVSREKKERFSLILESASTNQTSMYLCASSIPGGGWTEAFFGQGTRLTVV.

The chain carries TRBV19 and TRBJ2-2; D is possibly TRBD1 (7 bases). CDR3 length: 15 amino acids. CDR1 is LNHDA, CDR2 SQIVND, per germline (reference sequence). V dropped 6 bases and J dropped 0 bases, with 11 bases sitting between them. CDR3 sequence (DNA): TGTGCCAGTAGGCCAGGGGGGTCGAACACCGGGGAGCTGTTTTTT. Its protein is CASRPGGSNTGELFF.

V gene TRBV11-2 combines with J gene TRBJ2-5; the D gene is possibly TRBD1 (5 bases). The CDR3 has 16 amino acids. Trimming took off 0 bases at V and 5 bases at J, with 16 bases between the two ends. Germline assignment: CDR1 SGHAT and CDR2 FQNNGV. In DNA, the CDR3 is TGTGCCAGCAGCTTAGAATCGGCAGGGCTAGGCGAGACCCAGTACTTC. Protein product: CASSLESAGLGETQYF.

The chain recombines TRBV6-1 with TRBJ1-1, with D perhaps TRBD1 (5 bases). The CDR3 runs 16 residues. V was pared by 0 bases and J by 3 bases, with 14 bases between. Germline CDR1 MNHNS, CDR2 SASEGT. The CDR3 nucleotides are TGTGCCAGCAGTGAAGCGTTAAGGGGCGCGTACACTGAAGCTTTCTTT. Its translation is CASSEALRGAYTEAFF.

In DNA, the CDR3 is TGTGCCAGCAGGACAGGCCTAGGACCCCTCCACTTT. Translation: CASRTGLGPLHF. V gene TRBV2 combines with J gene TRBJ1-6, with a weak D call TRBD1 (6 bases). Germline loops: CDR1 SNHLY, CDR2 FYNNEI. CDR3 length: 12 amino acids. Trimming pared 6 bases from V and 12 bases from J, leaving 12 bases between.

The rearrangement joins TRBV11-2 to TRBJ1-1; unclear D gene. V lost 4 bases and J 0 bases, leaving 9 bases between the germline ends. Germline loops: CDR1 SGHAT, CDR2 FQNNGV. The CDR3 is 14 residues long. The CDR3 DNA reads TGTGCCAGCAGCTCCCGGGATCTGAACACTGAAGCTTTCTTT. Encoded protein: CASSSRDLNTEAFF.

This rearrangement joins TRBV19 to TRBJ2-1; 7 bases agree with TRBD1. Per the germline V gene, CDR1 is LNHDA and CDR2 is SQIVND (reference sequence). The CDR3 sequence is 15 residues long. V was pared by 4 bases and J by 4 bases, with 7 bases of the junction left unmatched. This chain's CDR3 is CASSTRDSYYNEQFF. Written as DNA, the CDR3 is TGTGCCAGTAGTACCCGGGACAGTTATTACAATGAGCAGTTCTTC. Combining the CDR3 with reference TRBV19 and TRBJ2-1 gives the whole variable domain DGGITQSPKYLFRKEGQNVTLSCEQNLNHDAMYWYRQDPGQGLRLIYYSQIVNDFQKGDIAEGYSVSREKKESFPLTVTSAQKNPTAFYLCASSTRDSYYNEQFFGPGTRLTVL.

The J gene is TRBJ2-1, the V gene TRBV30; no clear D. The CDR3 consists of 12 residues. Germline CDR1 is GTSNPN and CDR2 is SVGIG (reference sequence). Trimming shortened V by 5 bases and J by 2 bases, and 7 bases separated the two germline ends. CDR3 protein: CAWDSTYNEQFF. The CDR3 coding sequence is TGTGCCTGGGACTCCACCTACAATGAGCAGTTCTTC.

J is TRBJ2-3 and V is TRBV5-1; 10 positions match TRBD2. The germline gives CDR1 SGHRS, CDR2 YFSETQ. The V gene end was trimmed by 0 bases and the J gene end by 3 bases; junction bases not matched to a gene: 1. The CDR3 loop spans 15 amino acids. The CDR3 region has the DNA TGCGCCAGCAGCTTGGCTAGCGGGGGAACAGATACGCAGTATTTT. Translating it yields CASSLASGGTDTQYF. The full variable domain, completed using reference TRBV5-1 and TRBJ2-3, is KAGVTQTPRYLIKTRGQQVTLSCSPISGHRSVSWYQQTPGQGLQFLFEYFSETQRNKGNFPGRFSGRQFSNSRSEMNVSTLELGDSALYLCASSLASGGTDTQYFGPGTRLTVL.

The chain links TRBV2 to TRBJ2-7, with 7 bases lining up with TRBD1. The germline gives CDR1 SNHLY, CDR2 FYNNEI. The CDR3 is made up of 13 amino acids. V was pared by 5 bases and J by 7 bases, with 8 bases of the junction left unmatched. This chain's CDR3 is CASSPGQRWEQYF. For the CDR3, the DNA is TGTGCCAGCAGTCCGGGACAGCGATGGGAGCAGTACTTC.

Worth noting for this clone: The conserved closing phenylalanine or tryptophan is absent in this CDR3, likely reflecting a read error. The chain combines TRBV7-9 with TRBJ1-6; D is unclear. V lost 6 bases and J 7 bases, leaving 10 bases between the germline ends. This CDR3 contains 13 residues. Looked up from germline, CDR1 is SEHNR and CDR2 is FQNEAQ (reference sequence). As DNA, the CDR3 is TGTGCCAGCAGTTACTACAGCAATTCACCCCTCCACCTT. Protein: CASSYYSNSPLHL.

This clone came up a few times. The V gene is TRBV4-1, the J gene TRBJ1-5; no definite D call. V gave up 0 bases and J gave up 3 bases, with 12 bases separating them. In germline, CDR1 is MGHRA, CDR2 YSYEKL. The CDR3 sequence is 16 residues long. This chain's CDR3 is CASSQDLSADNQPQHF. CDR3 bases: TGCGCCAGCAGCCAAGATTTGTCGGCAGACAATCAGCCCCAGCATTTT.